This T cell receptor beta chain was recovered during a study of T cell repertoires in cytomegalovirus infection. Study-level information: A matching HLA type, together with CMV infection, was signaled by public TCR beta signatures. Study-level results: Clonotype analysis showed dominance of the ex vivo response by HLA-C-restricted CMV-specific TCR beta clonotypes. Frequencies of public TCR beta families were cumulated, and this identified carriers of CMV plus the relevant HLA.

This clonotype was detected a few times. Its antigen remains unknown. MiXCR, run by TCRdb on the reads, gives a single entry per CDR3 protein. Here the sample spans approximately 500,000 distinct CDR3 sequences, about 15% being singletons. The germline gives CDR1 SGHDN, CDR2 FVKESK. V shed 4 bases and J shed 3 bases, with 10 bases lying between them. The CDR3 covers 14 residues. Sequenced input: CD8+ T cells from PBMCs. The sequence came from a human donor in good health (CMV status not recorded). Some clones in this sample may be carry-over from other donors' samples. The rearrangement uses TRBV14 and TRBJ2-1; D unresolved. The CDR3 nucleotides are TGTGCCAGCAGCCCCGACACGAGCTACAATGAGCAGTTCTTC. This sequence encodes CASSPDTSYNEQFF. The entire variable domain, with the rest obtained from reference TRBV14 and TRBJ2-1, is as follows: EAGVTQFPSHSVIEKGQTVTLRCDPISGHDNLYWYRRVMGKEIKFLLHFVKESKQDESGMPNNRFLAERTGGTYSTLKVQPAELEDSGVYFCASSPDTSYNEQFFGPGTRLTVL.